These 8 T cell receptor beta chains were all obtained from the same sample, sequenced in a study of T cell clonality in common variable immunodeficiency. The protocol was immunoSEQ multiplex PCR, while the TCRdb copy is restricted to in-frame clones and leaves out a portion. There are about 37,000 clones in the sample, none observed a single time. The material sequenced was peripheral blood mononuclear cells. The source is a person aged 18-70 years in good health.

This clone was recorded at least ten times. The read terminates 3 residues before the CDR3 end, so the remaining end is supplied by the germline J gene. The genes are TRBV9 and TRBJ1-5; tentative D call: TRBD1 (5 bases). Germline values: CDR1 SGDLS, CDR2 YYNGEE. This CDR3 spans 15 amino acids. Trimming left V 0 bases short and J 3 bases short, with 10 bases between. This CDR3 reads CASSVGTGPNQPQHF. The DNA read from the CDR3 is TGTGCCAGCAGCGTAGGAACAGGCCCCAATCAGCCC.

Many counts were recorded for this clone. The read terminates 3 residues ahead of where the CDR3 ends, so the germline J gene completes it. This chain connects TRBV24-1 to TRBJ2-1; 7 bases agree with TRBD1. CDR1 and CDR2 (germline): KGHDR, SFDVKD. Trimming cost V 3 bases and J 5 bases; bases outside gene matches: 3. The CDR3 has 14 amino acids. CDR3 protein: CATSDTGQNNEQFF. The CDR3 bases that were read are TGTGCCACCAGTGATACGGGACAGAACAATGAG.

This clone has a count of ten or more. The CDR3 end is not reached by the read, which stops 3 residues before it; the germline J gene fills it in. This chain links TRBV6-2 or TRBV6-3 with TRBJ1-1; 7 bases are shared with TRBD1. V shed 4 bases, J shed 4 bases, and the junction held 12 bases outside the gene matches. Germline V lookup: CDR1 MNHEY, CDR2 SVGEGT. This CDR3 is built from 16 residues. CDR3 DNA, as far as it was read: TGTGCCAGCAGTTTAATTACAGGGGCCGCGGGCACTGAA. It is translated as CASSLITGAAGTE. The full CDR3 protein reads CASSLITGAAGTEAFF.

This clone was detected many times. The CDR3 end is not reached by the read, which stops 3 residues before it; the germline J gene fills it in. The chain combines TRBV29-1 with TRBJ1-1; a weak D match, TRBD1 (5 bases). Trimming took 7 bases from V and 0 from J, leaving 12 bases between them. The CDR3 spans 13 residues. The germline gives CDR1 SQVTM, CDR2 ANQGSEA. CDR3 DNA, as far as it was read: TGCAGCGCAGCGGGGGGATTGAACACTGAA. The encoded protein is CSAAGGLNTE. The full CDR3 is CSAAGGLNTEAFF. The variable domain in full, completed from reference TRBV29-1 and TRBJ1-1, reads SAVISQKPSRDICQRGTSLTIQCQVDSQVTMMFWYRQQPGQSLTLIATANQGSEATYESGFVIDKFPISRPNLTFSTLTVSNMSPEDSSIYLCSAAGGLNTEAFFGQGTRLTVV.

This clone was picked up many times. The junction departs from germline at one end; a sequencing error may be responsible. The read gets to within 3 residues of the CDR3 end, and the germline J gene fills in the rest. The same CDR3 is also encoded by other DNA sequences in this sample. The V gene is TRBV4-2, the J gene TRBJ1-4; TRBD1 might be the D (6 bases). The V gene's germline CDR1 is LGHNA and CDR2 YNFKEQ. The CDR3 consists of 14 residues. Incomplete CDR3 DNA: TGCGCCAGCAGCCAAGGGCAGGGGAATGAAAAA. It encodes CASSQGQGNEK. The entire CDR3 protein reads CASSQGQGNEKLFF.

This clone appeared many times. The sequenced part of the CDR3 DNA is TGTGCCAGCAGCGTAGATCAGGGGACAGATACG. Amino acids: CASSVDQGTDT. The whole CDR3 is CASSVDQGTDTQYF. The chain carries TRBV9 and TRBJ2-3; weak D call: TRBD1 (6 bases). The CDR3 end lies 3 residues beyond the end of the read and is filled in from the germline J gene. CDR3 length: 14 residues. Germline assignment: CDR1 SGDLS and CDR2 YYNGEE. Trimming shortened V by 0 bases and J by 3 bases, and 8 bases separated the two germline ends.

This clone came up many times. The CDR3 end falls 3 residues outside the read, so it is completed with the germline J gene. The chain couples TRBV5-6 to TRBJ2-1; D might be TRBD2 (7 bases). This CDR3 has 15 amino acids. Trimming shortened V by 0 bases and J by 4 bases, and 11 bases separated the two germline ends. Germline lookup yields CDR1 SGHDT and CDR2 YYEEEE. CDR3 bases read: TGTGCCAGCAGCTTGGGCGGGGGCCAATACAATGAG. Its protein is CASSLGGGQYNE. The whole CDR3 region reads CASSLGGGQYNEQFF.

This clone was recorded many times. From the germline J gene comes the end of the CDR3, since the read stops 3 residues before it. The rearrangement joins TRBV16 to TRBJ2-7; 7 bases fit TRBD1. The CDR3 runs to 16 residues. The germline CDR1 and CDR2 sequences are KGHSY and FQNENV. The trim removed 4 bases at V and 2 bases at J, leaving 11 bases unmatched. CDR3 loop: CASSRAGADRAYEQYF. The part of the CDR3 DNA that was read is TGTGCCAGCAGCCGAGCAGGAGCCGACAGGGCCTACGAG.